This entry concerns a single T cell receptor (beta chain). Its antigen is not known. The data are from a study of radiation and T cells in renal cell carcinoma. General study findings and limits: Top tumor clonotypes rose in blood 2 weeks post-radiation, then contracted.

The time point denotes: baseline pretreatment blood. As to treatment: 15 Gy SBRT to primary tumor, nephrectomy 4 weeks later. Radiation-treated patients gave blood at baseline, week 2 and week 4. CDR1 MNHEY and CDR2 SMNVEV come from the germline V gene (reference sequence). Deletions cut 3 bases from V and 4 bases from J, with 14 bases between. The CDR3 is 15 amino acids. Here immunoSEQ multiplex PCR was the method, and the copy in TCRdb shows in-frame clones only, minus some. The data contain about 22,000 clones, roughly 80% of them singletons. This receptor was taken from a man in his 60s with renal cell carcinoma. The J gene is TRBJ2-3, the V gene TRBV27, with a weak D call TRBD2 (6 bases). The sample consisted of blood, taken from a patient whose treatment included radiotherapy and nephrectomy. DNA for the CDR3: TGTGCCAGCAGTTTGACTAGTATAAGGGCAGATACGCAGTATTTT. It yields the protein CASSLTSIRADTQYF.